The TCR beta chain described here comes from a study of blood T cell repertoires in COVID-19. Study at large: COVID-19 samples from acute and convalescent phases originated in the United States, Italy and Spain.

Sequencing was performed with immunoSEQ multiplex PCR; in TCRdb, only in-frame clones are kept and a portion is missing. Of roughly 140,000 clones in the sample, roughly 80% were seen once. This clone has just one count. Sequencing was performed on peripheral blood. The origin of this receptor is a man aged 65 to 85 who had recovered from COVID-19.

CDR3 amino acids: CASSLTGGTNEKLFF. Written as DNA, the CDR3 is TGTGCCAGCAGCTTGACAGGGGGCACGAATGAAAAACTGTTTTTT. The genes are TRBV5-4 and TRBJ1-4; 9 bases are a match to TRBD1. The germline CDR1 and CDR2 sequences are SGHNT and YYREEE (reference sequence). With V trimmed by 1 base and J by 5 bases, 3 bases remained unmatched. The CDR3 runs 15 residues.